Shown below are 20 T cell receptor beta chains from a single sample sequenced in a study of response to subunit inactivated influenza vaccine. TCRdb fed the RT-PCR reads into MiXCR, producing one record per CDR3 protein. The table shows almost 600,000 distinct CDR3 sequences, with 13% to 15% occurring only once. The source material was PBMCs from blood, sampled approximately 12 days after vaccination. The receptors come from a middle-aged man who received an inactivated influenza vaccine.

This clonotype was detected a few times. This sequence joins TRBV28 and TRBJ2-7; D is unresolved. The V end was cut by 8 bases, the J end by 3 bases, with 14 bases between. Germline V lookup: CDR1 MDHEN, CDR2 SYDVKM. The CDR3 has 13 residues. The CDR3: CASGKTSFYEQYF. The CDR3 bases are TGTGCCAGCGGCAAAACAAGTTTCTACGAGCAGTACTTC.

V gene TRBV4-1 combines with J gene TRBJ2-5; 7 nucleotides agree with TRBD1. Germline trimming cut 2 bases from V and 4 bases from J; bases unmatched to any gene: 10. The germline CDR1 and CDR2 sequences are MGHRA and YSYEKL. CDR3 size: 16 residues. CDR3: CASSQTTGFRGETQYF. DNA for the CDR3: TGCGCCAGCAGCCAAACGACAGGGTTCCGGGGAGAGACCCAGTACTTC.

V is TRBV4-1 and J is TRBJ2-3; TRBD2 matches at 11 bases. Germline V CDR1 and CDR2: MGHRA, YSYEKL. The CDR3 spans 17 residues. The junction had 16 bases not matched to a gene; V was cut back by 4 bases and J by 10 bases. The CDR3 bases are TGCGCCAGCAGCCCCATAGCGGGGGGGCGGCCCAGGCTCGCGCAGTATTTT. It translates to CASSPIAGGRPRLAQYF.

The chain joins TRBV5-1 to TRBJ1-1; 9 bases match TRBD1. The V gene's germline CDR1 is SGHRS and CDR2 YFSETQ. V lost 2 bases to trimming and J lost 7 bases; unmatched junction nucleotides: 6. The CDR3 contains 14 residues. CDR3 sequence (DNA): TGCGCCAGCAGCTTCCAAGGACAGGGGCGTGAAGCTTTCTTT. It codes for CASSFQGQGREAFF.

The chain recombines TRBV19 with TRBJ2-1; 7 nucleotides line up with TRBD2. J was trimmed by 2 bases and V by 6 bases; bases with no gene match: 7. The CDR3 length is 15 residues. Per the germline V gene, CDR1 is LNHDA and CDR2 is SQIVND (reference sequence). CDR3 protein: CASRKKRDPYNEQFF. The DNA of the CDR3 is TGTGCCAGTAGGAAGAAGCGGGACCCCTACAATGAGCAGTTCTTC.

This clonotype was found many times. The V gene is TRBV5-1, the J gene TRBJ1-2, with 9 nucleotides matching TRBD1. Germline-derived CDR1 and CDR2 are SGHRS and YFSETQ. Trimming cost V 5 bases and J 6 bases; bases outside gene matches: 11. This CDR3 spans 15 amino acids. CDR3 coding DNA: TGCGCCAGCAGACCTCCGGGACAGGGTTTGCATGGCTACACCTTC. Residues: CASRPPGQGLHGYTF.

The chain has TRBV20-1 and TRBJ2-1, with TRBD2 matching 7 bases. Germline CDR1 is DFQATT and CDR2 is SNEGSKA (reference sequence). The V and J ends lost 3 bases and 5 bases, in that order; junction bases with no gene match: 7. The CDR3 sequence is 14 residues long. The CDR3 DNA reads TGCAGTGCTAGTACCGGGGGGAACAACAATGAGCAGTTCTTC. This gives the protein CSASTGGNNNEQFF.

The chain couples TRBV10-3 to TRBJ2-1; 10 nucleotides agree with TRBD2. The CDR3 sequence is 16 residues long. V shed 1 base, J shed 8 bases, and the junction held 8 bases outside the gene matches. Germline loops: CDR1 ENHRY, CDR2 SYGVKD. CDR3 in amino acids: CAISEWPSGSSYEQFF. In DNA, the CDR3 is TGTGCCATCAGTGAGTGGCCTAGCGGGAGCTCTTATGAGCAGTTCTTC.

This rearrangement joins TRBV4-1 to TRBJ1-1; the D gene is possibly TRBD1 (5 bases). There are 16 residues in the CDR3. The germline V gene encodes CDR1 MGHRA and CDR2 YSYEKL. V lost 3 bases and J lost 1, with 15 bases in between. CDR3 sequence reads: CASSHRDGWSNTEAFF. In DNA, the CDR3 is TGCGCCAGCAGCCACCGGGACGGATGGTCGAACACTGAAGCTTTCTTT.

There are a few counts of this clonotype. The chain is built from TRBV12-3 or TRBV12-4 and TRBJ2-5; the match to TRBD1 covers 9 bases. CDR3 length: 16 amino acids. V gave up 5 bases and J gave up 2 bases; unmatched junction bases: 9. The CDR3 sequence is CASSTYGTGTQETQYF. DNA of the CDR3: TGTGCCAGCAGTACCTACGGGACAGGGACTCAAGAGACCCAGTACTTC.

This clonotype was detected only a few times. CDR3 sequence (DNA): TGTGCCAGCAGTTACGGGGGGACCGAGGGTAACTATGGCTACACCTTC. It codes for CASSYGGTEGNYGYTF. V usage is TRBV6-2 or TRBV6-3 and J usage is TRBJ1-2; maybe TRBD1 (5 bases). This CDR3 is 16 amino acids long. Germline CDR1 and CDR2: MNHEY and SVGEGT. The V end lost 2 bases, the J end lost 1 base, and 14 bases lay between the germline ends.

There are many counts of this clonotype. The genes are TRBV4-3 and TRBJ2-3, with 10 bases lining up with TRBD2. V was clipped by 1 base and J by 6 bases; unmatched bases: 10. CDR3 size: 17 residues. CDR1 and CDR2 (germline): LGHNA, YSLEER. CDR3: CASSQGGSGRSGDTQYF. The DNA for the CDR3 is TGCGCCAGCAGCCAAGGTGGTAGCGGGAGGTCTGGGGATACGCAGTATTTT.

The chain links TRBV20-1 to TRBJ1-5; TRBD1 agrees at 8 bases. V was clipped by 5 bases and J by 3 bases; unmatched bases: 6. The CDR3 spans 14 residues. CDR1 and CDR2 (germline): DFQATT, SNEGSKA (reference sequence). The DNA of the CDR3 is TGCAGTGCTCTCTACAGGGGGATCAATCAGCCCCAGCATTTT. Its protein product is CSALYRGINQPQHF.

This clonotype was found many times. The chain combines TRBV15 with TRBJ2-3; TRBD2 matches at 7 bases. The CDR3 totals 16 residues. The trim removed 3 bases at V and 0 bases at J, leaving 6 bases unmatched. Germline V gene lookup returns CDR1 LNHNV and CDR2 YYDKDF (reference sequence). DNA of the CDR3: TGTGCCACCAGCAGCCGGACTAGTTCTAGCACAGATACGCAGTATTTT. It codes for CATSSRTSSSTDTQYF.

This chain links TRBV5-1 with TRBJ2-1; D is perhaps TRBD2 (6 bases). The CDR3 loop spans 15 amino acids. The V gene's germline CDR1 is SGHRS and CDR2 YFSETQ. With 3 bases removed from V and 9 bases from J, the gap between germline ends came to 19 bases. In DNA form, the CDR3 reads TGCGCCAGCAGCTCGAGGGCCATCTCTAGCGTTGAGCAGTTCTTC. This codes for CASSSRAISSVEQFF.

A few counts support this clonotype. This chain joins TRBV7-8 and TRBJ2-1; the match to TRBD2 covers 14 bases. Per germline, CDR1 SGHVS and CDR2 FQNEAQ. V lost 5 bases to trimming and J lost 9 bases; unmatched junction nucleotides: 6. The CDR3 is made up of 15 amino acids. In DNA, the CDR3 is TGTGCCAGCAGCACGGGACTAGCGGGAGTCAGTGAGCAGTTCTTC. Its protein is CASSTGLAGVSEQFF.

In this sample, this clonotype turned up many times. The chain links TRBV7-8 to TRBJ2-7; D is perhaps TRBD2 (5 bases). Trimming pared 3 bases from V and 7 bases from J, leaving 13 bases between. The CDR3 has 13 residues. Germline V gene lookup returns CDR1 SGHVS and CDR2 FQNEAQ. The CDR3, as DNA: TGTGCCAGCAGCTTCCGAGGGTCTGAAGAGCAGTACTTC. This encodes CASSFRGSEEQYF.

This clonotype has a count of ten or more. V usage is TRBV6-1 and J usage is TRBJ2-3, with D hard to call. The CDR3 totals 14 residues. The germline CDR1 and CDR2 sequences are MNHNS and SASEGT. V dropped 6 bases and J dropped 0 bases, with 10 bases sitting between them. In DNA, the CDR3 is TGTGCCAGCAGATCACAATCTAGCACAGATACGCAGTATTTT. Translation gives CASRSQSSTDTQYF.

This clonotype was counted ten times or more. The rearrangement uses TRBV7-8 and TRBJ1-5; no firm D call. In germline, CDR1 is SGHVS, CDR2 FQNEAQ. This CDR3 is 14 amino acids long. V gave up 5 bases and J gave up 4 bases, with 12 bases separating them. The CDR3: CASSGGWRNQPQHF. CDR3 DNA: TGTGCCAGCAGCGGCGGATGGAGAAATCAGCCCCAGCATTTT.

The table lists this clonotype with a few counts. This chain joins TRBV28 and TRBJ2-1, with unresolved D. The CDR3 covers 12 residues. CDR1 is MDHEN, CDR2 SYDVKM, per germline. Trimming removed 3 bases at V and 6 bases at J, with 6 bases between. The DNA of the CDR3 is TGTGCCAGCAGTTTCCCTTTCAATGAGCAGTTCTTC. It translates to CASSFPFNEQFF.